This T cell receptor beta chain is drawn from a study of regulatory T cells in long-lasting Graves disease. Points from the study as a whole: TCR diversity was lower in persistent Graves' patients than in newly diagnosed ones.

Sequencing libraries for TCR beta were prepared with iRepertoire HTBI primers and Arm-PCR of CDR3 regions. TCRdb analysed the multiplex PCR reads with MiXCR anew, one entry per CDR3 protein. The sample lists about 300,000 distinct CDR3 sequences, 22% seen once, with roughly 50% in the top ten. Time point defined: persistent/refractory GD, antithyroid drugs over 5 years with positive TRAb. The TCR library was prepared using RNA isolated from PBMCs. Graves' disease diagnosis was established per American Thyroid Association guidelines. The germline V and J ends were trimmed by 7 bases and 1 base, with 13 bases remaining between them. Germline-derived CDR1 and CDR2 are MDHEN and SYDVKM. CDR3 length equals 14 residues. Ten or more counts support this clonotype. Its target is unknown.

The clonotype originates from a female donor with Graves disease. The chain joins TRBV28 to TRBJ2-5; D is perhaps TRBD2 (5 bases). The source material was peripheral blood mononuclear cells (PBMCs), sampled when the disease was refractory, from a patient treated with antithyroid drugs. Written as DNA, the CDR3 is TGTGCCAGCAACTCAGGAGGACCCCAAGAGACCCAGTACTTC. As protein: CASNSGGPQETQYF.